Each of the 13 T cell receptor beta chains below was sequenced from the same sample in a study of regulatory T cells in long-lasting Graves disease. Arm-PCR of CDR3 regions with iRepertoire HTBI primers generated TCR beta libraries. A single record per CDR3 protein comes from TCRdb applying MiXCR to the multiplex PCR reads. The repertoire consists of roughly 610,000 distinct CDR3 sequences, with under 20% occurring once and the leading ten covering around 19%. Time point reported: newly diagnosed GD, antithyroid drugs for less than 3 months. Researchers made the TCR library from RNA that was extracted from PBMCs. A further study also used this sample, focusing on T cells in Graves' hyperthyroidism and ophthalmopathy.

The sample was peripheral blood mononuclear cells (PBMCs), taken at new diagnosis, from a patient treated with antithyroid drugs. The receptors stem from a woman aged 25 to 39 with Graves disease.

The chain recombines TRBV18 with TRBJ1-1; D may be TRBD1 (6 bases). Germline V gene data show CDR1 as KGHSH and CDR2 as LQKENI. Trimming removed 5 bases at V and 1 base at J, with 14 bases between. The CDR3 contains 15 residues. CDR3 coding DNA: TGTGCCAGCTCAGTAACCGGGACAACGAACACTGAAGCTTTCTTT. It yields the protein CASSVTGTTNTEAFF.

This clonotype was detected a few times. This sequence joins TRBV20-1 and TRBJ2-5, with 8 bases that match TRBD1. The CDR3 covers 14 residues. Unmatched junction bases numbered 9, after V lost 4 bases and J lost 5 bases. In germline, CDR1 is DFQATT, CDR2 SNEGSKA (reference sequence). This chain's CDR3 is CSANRQGSVETQYF. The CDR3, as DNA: TGCAGTGCTAACAGACAGGGGTCCGTGGAGACCCAGTACTTC.

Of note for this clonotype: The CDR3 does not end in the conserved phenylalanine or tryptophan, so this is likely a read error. The CDR3 protein is CASSRLQGTEAFL. In nucleotides, the CDR3 is TGTGCCAGCAGCCGCCTACAGGGAACTGAAGCTTTCCTT. This sequence joins TRBV11-2 and TRBJ1-1; perhaps TRBD1 as D (6 bases). Trimming left V 5 bases short and J 5 bases short, with 12 bases between. Germline CDR1 reads SGHAT; CDR2 reads FQNNGV. The CDR3 is 13 residues long.

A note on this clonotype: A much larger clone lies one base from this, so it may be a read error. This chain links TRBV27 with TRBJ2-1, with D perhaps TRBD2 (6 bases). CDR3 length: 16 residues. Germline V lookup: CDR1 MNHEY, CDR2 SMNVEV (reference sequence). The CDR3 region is CASGRSSGVVYNGQFF. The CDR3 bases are TGTGCCAGCGGGAGATCCTCGGGAGTGGTATACAATGGGCAGTTCTTC.

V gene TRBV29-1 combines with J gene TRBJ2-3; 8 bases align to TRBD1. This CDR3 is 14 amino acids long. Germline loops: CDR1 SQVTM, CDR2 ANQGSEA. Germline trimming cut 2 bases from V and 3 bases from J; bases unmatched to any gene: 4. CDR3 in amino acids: CSVEIQGATDTQYF. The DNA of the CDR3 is TGCAGCGTTGAAATTCAGGGGGCGACAGATACGCAGTATTTT.

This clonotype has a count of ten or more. The chain's CDR3 is CATRQVMNTEAFF. CDR3 DNA: TGTGCCACTCGACAGGTCATGAACACTGAAGCTTTCTTT. J is TRBJ1-1 and V is TRBV19; TRBD1 might be the D (6 bases). The germline gives CDR1 LNHDA, CDR2 SQIVND (reference sequence). Trimming took 10 bases from V and 0 from J, leaving 12 bases between them. This CDR3 region has 13 residues.

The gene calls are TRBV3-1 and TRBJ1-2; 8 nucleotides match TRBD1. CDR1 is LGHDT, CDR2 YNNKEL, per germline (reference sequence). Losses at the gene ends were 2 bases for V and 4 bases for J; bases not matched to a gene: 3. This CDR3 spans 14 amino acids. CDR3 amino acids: CASSQNTGGYGYTF. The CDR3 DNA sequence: TGTGCCAGCAGCCAAAATACAGGGGGCTATGGCTACACCTTC.

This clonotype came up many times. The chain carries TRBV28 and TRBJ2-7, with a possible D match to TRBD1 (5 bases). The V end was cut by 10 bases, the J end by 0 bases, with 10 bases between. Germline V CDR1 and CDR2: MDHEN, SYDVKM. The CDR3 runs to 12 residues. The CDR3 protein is CATGFGSYEQYF. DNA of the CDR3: TGTGCCACAGGGTTTGGCTCCTACGAGCAGTACTTC. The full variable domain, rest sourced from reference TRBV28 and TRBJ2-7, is DVKVTQSSRYLVKRTGEKVFLECVQDMDHENMFWYRQDPGLGLRLIYFSYDVKMKEKGDIPEGYSVSREKKERFSLILESASTNQTSMYLCATGFGSYEQYFGPGTRLTVT.

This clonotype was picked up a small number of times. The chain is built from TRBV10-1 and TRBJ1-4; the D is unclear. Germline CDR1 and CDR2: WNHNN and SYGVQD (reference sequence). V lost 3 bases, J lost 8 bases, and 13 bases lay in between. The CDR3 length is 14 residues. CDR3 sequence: CASSDGTVNEKLFF. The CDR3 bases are TGCGCCAGCAGTGATGGAACGGTTAACGAAAAACTGTTTTTT.

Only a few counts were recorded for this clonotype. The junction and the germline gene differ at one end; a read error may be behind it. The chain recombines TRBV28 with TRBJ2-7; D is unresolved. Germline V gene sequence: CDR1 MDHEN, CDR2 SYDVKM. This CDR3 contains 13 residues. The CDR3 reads CASRKTVAGIAIF. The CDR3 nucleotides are TGTGCCAGCAGGAAGACTGTGGCAGGTATAGCAATTTTC.

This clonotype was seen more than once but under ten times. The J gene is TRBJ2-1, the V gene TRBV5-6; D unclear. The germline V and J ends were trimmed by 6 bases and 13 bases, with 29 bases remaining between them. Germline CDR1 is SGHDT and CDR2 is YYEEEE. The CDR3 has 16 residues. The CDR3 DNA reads TGTGCCAGCATCCCGGATCCCATGCCATGGGGAAACATTCAGTTCTTC. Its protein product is CASIPDPMPWGNIQFF.

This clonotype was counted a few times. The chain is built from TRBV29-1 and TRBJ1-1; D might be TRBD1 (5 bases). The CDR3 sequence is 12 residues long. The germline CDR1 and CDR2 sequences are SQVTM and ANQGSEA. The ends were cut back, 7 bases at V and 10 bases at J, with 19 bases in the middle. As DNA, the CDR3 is TGCAGCGCCGTGACAGACGTGAAAGCAGCTTTCTTT. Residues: CSAVTDVKAAFF.

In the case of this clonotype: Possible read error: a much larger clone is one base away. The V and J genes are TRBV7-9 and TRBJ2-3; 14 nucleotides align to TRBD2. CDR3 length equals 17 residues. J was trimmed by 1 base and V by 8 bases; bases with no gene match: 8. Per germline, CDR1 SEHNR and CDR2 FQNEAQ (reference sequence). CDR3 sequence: CASGEGLAGEGTDTQYF. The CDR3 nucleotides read TGTGCCAGCGGCGAGGGACTAGCGGGAGAAGGCACAGATACGCAGTATTTT.